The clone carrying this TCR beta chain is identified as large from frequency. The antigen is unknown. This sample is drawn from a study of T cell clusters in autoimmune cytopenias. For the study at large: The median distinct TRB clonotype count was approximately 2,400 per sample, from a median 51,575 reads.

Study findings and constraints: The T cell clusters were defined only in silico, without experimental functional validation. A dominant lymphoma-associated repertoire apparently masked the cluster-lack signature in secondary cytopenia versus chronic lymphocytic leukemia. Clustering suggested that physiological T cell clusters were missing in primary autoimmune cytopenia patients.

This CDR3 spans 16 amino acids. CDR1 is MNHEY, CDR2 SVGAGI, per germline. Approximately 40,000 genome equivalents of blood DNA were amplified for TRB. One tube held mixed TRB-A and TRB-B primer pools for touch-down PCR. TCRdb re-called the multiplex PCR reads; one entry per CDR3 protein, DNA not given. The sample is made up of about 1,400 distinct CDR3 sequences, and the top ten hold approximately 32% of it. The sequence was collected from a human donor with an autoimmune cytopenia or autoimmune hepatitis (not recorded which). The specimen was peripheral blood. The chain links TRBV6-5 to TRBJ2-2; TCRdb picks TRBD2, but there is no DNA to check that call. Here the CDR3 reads CASRLQGSSNTGELFF.